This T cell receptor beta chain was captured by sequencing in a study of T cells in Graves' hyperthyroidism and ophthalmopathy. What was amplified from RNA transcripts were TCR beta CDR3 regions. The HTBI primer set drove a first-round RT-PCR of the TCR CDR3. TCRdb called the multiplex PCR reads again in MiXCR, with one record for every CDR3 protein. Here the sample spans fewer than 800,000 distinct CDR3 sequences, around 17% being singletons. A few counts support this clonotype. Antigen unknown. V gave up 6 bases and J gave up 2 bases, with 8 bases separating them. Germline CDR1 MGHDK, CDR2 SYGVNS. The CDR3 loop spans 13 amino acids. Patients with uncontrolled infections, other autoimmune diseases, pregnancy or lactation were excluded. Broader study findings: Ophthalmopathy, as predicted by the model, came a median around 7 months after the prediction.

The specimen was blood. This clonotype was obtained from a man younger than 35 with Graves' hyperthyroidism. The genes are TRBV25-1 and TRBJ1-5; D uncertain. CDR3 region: CASSNQGNQPQHF. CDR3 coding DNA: TGTGCCAGCAGCAACCAGGGCAATCAGCCCCAGCATTTT.